Each of the 5 T cell receptor beta chains below was sequenced from the same sample in a study of OX40 agonist ivuxolimab in advanced cancers. Profiled with immunoSEQ multiplex PCR; TCRdb holds only in-frame clones, not every one. The table has roughly 64,000 clones, less than 95% seen once. The sequences come from CD4+ or CD8+ T cells sorted from blood, collected in a trial of the OX40 agonist ivuxolimab. The source is an adult with an advanced solid tumor such as melanoma, head and neck, liver or kidney cancer.

The CDR3 spells CAWSVTGHGYTF. The CDR3 DNA is TGTGCCTGGAGTGTGACAGGGCATGGCTACACCTTC. The V and J genes are TRBV30 and TRBJ1-2; 7 bases agree with TRBD1. Germline trimming cut 0 bases from V and 6 bases from J; bases unmatched to any gene: 1. Germline V CDR1 and CDR2: GTSNPN, SVGIG (reference sequence). The CDR3 is 12 amino acids.

V gene TRBV10-3 combines with J gene TRBJ1-3; no firm D call. Germline CDR1 is ENHRY and CDR2 is SYGVKD. The CDR3 is made up of 16 amino acids. Trimming removed 0 bases from V and 1 base from J, with 10 bases in between. CDR3 bases: TGTGCCATCAGTGAGTCCCCAGTCACTTCTGGAAACACCATATATTTT. This translates into CAISESPVTSGNTIYF.

The V gene is TRBV28, the J gene TRBJ1-1; TRBD1 matches at 7 bases. V shed 3 bases and J 1 base; nucleotides not matched to a gene: 8. From germline, CDR1 is MDHEN and CDR2 SYDVKM. The CDR3 extends over 16 amino acids. In nucleotides, the CDR3 is TGTGCCAGCAGTTTCGCTTGGGGACAGAAGAACACTGAAGCTTTCTTT. Translation gives CASSFAWGQKNTEAFF. The full variable domain, in which reference TRBV28 and TRBJ1-1 provide the parts outside the CDR3, is DVKVTQSSRYLVKRTGEKVFLECVQDMDHENMFWYRQDPGLGLRLIYFSYDVKMKEKGDIPEGYSVSREKKERFSLILESASTNQTSMYLCASSFAWGQKNTEAFFGQGTRLTVV.

The gene calls are TRBV7-7 and TRBJ2-2; D is possibly TRBD1 (6 bases). The germline gives CDR1 SSHAT, CDR2 FNYEAQ (reference sequence). Between the trimmed V and J ends, which lost 5 bases and 4 bases, there was a span of 14 bases. The CDR3 has 15 residues. In DNA form, the CDR3 reads TGTGCCAGCAGCCAGACAGGTCTGAGCACCGGGGAGCTGTTTTTT. Encoded protein: CASSQTGLSTGELFF.

The CDR3 region is CASSSLTGHGYTF. In DNA, the CDR3 is TGTGCCAGCAGCTCCCTGACAGGGCATGGCTACACCTTC. The chain couples TRBV5-4 to TRBJ1-2, with TRBD1 identical over 7 bases. This CDR3 contains 13 residues. V was pared by 3 bases and J by 6 bases, with 5 bases of the junction left unmatched. CDR1 SGHNT and CDR2 YYREEE come from the germline V gene (reference sequence). The variable domain in full, completed from reference TRBV5-4 and TRBJ1-2, reads ETGVTQSPTHLIKTRGQQVTLRCSSQSGHNTVSWYQQALGQGPQFIFQYYREEENGRGNFPPRFSGLQFPNYSSELNVNALELDDSALYLCASSSLTGHGYTFGSGTRLTVV.